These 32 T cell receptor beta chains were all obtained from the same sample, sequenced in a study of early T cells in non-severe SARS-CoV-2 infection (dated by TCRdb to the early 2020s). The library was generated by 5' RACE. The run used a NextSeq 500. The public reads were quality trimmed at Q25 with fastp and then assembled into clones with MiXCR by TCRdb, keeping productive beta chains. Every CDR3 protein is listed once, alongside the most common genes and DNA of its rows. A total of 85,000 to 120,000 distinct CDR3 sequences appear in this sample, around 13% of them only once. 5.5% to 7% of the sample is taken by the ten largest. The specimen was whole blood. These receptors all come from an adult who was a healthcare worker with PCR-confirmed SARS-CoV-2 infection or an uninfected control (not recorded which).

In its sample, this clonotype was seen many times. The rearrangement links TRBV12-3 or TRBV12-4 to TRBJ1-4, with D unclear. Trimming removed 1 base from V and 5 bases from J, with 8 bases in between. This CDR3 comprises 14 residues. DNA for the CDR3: TGTGCCAGCAGTTTAGGAGGAAGAAATGAAAAACTGTTTTTT. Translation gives CASSLGGRNEKLFF.

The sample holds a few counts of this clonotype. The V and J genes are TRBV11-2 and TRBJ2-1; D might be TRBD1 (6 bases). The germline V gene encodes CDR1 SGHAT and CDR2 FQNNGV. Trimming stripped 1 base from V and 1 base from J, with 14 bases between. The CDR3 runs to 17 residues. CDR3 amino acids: CASSLVGQGTSYNEQFF. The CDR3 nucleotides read TGTGCCAGCAGCTTAGTAGGGCAGGGGACATCCTACAATGAGCAGTTCTTC.

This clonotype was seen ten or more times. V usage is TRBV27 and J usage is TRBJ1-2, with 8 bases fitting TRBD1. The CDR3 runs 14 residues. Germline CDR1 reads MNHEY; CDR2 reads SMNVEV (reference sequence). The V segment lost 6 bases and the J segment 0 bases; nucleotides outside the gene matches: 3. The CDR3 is CASSRDRTNYGYTF. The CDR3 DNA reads TGTGCCAGCAGCCGGGACAGGACTAACTATGGCTACACCTTC.

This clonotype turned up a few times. CDR3 sequence: CSAKTGGVNTEAFF. CDR3 DNA sequence: TGCAGTGCAAAGACGGGGGGAGTGAACACTGAAGCTTTCTTT. The rearrangement links TRBV20-1 to TRBJ1-1; D may be TRBD1 (5 bases). This CDR3 is built from 14 residues. V was pared by 6 bases and J by 0 bases, with 14 bases between. The germline CDR1 and CDR2 sequences are DFQATT and SNEGSKA (reference sequence).

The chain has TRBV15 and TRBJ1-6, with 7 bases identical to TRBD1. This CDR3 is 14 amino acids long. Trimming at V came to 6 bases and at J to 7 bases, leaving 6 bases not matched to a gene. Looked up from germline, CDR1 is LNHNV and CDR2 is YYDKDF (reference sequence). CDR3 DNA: TGTGCCACCAGTTCACAGGGGACGAATTCACCCCTCCACTTT. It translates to CATSSQGTNSPLHF.

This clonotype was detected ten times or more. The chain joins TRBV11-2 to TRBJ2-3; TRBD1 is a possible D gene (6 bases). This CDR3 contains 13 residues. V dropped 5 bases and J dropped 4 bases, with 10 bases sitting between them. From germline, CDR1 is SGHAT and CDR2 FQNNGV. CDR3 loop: CASSLGQSDTQYF. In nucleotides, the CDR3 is TGTGCCAGCAGCCTAGGACAGTCAGATACGCAGTATTTT.

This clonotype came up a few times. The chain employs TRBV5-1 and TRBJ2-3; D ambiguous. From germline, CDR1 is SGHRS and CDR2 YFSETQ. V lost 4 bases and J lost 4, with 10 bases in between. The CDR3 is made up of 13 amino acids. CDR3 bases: TGCGCCAGCAGCCCCGGATGGTCAGATACGCAGTATTTT. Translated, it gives CASSPGWSDTQYF.

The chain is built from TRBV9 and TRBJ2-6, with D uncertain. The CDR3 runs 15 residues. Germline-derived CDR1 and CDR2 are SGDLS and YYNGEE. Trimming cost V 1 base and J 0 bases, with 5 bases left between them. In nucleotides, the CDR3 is TGTGCCAGCAGCGTATTTGGCTCTGGGGCCAACGTCCTGACTTTC. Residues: CASSVFGSGANVLTF.

CDR3 coding DNA: TGTGCCAGCAGTGGAATCGCCTACACTGAAGCTTTCTTT. This encodes CASSGIAYTEAFF. V is TRBV2 and J is TRBJ1-1; D call uncertain. Germline loops: CDR1 SNHLY, CDR2 FYNNEI. V gave up 4 bases and J gave up 3 bases, with 9 bases separating them. The CDR3 loop spans 13 amino acids.

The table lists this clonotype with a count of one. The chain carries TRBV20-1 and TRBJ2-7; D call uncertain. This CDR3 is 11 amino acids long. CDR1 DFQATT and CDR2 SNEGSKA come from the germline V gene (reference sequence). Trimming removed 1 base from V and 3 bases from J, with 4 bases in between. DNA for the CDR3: TGCAGTGCTAGAGCTCGCTACGAGCAGTACTTC. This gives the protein CSARARYEQYF.

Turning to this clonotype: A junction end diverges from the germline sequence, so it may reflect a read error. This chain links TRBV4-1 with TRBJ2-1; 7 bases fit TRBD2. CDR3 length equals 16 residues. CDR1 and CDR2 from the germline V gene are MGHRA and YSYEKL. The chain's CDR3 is CTSSQDPGLTTNEQFF. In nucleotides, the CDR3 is TGCACCAGCAGCCAAGACCCGGGACTAACGACCAATGAGCAGTTCTTC.

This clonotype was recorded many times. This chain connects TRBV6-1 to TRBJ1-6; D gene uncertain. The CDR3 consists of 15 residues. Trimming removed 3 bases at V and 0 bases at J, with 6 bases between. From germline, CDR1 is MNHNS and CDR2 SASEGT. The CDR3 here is CASSDRSSYNSPLHF. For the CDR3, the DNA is TGTGCCAGCAGTGACCGAAGCTCCTATAATTCACCCCTCCACTTT.

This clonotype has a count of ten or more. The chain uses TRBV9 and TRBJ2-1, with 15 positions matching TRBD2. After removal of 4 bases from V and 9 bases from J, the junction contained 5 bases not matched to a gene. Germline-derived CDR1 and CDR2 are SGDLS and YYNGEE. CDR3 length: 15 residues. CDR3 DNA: TGTGCCAGCAGCATTCGGGGACTAGCGGGAGGTGAGCAGTTCTTC. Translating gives CASSIRGLAGGEQFF.

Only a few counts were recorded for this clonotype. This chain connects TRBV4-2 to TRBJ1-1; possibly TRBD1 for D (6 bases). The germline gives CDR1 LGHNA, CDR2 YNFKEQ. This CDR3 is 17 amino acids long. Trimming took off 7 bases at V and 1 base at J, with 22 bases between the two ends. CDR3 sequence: CASTQGQGSIANTEAFF. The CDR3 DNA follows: TGTGCCAGCACCCAGGGCCAGGGGTCCATAGCGAACACTGAAGCTTTCTTT.

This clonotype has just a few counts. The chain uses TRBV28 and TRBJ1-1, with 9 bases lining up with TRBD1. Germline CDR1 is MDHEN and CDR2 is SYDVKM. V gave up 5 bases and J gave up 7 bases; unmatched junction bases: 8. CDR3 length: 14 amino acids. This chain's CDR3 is CASSKPGQGYEAFF. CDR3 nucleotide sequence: TGTGCCAGCAGTAAGCCGGGACAGGGCTATGAAGCTTTCTTT. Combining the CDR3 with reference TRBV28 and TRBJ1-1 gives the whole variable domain DVKVTQSSRYLVKRTGEKVFLECVQDMDHENMFWYRQDPGLGLRLIYFSYDVKMKEKGDIPEGYSVSREKKERFSLILESASTNQTSMYLCASSKPGQGYEAFFGQGTRLTVV.

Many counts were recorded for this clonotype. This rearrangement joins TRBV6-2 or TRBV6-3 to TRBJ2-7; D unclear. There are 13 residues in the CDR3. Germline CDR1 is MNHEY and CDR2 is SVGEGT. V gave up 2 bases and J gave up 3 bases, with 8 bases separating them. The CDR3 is CASSYVRYYEQYF. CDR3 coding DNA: TGTGCCAGCAGTTACGTCCGATACTACGAGCAGTACTTC.

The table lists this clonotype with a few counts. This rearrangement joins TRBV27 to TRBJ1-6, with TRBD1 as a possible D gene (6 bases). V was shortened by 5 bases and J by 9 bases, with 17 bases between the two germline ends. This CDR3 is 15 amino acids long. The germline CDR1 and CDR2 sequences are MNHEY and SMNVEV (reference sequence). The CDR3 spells CASSTSTGSGSPLHF. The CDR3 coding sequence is TGTGCCAGCAGTACCAGTACAGGGTCTGGTTCACCCCTCCACTTT.

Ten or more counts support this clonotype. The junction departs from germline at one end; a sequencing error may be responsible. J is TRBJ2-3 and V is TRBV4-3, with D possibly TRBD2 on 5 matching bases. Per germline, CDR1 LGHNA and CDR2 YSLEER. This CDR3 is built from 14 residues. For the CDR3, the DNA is TGCGTCAGCAGCCAAGAGGGAGCGTCAGATACGCAGTATTTT. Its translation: CVSSQEGASDTQYF.

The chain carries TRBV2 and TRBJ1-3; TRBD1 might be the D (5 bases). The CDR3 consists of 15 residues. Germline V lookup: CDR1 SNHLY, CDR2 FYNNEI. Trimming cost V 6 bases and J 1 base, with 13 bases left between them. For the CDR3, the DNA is TGTGCCAGCAGGCCTGGGGGGGATTCTGGAAACACCATATATTTT. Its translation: CASRPGGDSGNTIYF.

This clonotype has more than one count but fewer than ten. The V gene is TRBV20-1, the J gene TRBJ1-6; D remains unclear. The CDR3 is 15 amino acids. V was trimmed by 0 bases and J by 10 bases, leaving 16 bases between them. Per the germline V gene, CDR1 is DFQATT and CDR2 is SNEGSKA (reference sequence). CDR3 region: CSARDRLDLGSPLHF. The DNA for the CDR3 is TGCAGTGCTAGAGACCGCTTGGATTTGGGGTCACCCCTCCACTTT.

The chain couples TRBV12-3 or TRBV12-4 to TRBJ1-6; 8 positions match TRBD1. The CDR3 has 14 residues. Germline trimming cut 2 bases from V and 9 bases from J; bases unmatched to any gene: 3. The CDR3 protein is CASSLSQGGSPLHF. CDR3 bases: TGTGCCAGCAGTTTATCACAGGGGGGTTCACCCCTCCACTTT.

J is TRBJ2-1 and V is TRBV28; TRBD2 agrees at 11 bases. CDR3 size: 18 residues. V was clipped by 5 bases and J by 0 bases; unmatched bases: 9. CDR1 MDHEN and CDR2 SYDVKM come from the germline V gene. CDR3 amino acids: CASSTSTSGGSSYNEQFF. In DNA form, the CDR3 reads TGTGCCAGCAGTACCTCTACTAGCGGGGGAAGCTCCTACAATGAGCAGTTCTTC.

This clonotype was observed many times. In DNA, the CDR3 is TGTGCCAGCAGCCTATTTTTGGATGAGCAGTTCTTC. Protein sequence: CASSLFLDEQFF. J is TRBJ2-1 and V is TRBV7-9; D is unclear. V was cut by 5 bases and J by 8 bases, with 10 bases left in between. This CDR3 region has 12 residues. Germline CDR1 SEHNR, CDR2 FQNEAQ (reference sequence).

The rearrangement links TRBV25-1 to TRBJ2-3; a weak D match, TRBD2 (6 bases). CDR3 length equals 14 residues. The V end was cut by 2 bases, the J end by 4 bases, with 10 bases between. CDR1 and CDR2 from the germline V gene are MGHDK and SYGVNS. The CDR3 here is CASSEPTRADTQYF. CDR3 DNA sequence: TGTGCCAGCAGTGAACCGACTAGGGCAGATACGCAGTATTTT. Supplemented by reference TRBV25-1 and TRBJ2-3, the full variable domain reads EADIYQTPRYLVIGTGKKITLECSQTMGHDKMYWYQQDPGMELHLIHYSYGVNSTEKGDLSSESTVSRIRTEHFPLTLESARPSHTSQYLCASSEPTRADTQYFGPGTRLTVL.

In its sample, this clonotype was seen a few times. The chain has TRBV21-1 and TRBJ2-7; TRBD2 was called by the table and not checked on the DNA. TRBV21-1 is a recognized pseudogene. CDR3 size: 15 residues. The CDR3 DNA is TGTGCCAGCAGCCCACGTGGGAAGAGGGTATACGAGCAGTACTTC. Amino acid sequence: CASSPRGKRVYEQYF.

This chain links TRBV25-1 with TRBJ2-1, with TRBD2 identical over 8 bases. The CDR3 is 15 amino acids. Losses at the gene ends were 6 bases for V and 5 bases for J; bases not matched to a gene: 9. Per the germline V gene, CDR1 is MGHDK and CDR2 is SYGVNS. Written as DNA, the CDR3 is TGTGCCAGCAGCCCCAGGGCGGGAGGAGACAATGAGCAGTTCTTC. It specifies CASSPRAGGDNEQFF.

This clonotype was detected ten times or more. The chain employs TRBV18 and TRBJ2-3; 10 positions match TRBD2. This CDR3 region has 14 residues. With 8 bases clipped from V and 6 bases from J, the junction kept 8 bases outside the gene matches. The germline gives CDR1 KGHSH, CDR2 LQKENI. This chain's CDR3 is CASASSGRSDTQYF. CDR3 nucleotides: TGTGCCAGCGCATCTAGCGGGAGATCTGATACGCAGTATTTT.

CDR3 sequence reads: CASSRPRTSENEQFF. The CDR3 nucleotides read TGTGCCAGCAGCCGACCGAGGACTAGTGAGAATGAGCAGTTCTTC. The genes are TRBV11-2 and TRBJ2-1; 7 bases agree with TRBD2. Looked up from germline, CDR1 is SGHAT and CDR2 is FQNNGV. The CDR3 covers 15 residues. V was pared by 5 bases and J by 7 bases, with 11 bases of the junction left unmatched.

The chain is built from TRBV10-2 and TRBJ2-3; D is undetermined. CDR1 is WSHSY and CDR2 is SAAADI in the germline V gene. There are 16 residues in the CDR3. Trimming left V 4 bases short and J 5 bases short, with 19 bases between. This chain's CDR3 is CASSGIRVRPKDTQYF. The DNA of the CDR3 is TGCGCCAGCAGTGGGATAAGGGTCCGCCCCAAAGATACGCAGTATTTT.

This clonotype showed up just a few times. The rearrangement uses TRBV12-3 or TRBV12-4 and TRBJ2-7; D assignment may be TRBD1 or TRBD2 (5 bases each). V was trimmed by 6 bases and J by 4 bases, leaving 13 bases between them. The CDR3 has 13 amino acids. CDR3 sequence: CASRGPTNYEQYF. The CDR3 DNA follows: TGTGCCAGCAGGGGGCCGACTAATTACGAGCAGTACTTC.

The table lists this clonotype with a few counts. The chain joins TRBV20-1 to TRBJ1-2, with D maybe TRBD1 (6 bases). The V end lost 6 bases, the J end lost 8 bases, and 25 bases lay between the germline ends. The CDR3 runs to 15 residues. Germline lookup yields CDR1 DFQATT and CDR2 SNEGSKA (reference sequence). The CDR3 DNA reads TGCAGTGCGCCGCCCACCTACAGGGCAATAAGCGGCTACACCTTC. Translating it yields CSAPPTYRAISGYTF.

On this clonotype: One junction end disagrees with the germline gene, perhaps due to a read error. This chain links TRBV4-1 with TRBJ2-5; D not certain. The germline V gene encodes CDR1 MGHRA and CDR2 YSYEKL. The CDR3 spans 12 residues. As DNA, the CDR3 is TGCGCCAGCAGCCAAGACAGGTGGACCCTGTACTTC. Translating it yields CASSQDRWTLYF.